This is a list of T cell receptor beta chains from one sample in a study of blood T cell repertoires in COVID-19. Sequencing was performed with immunoSEQ multiplex PCR; in TCRdb, only in-frame clones are kept and a portion is missing. The sample includes 75,000 to 95,000 clones, around 74% of them seen just once. The specimen sequenced was peripheral blood. The receptor source for this set is a woman older than 75 with active or convalescent COVID-19. Both conserved end residues are part of each CDR3. Each record gives: D gene, J gene, clone size, V gene, CDR3 protein, CDR3 DNA. A D gene is named only where the DNA matches it firmly. Some rows have no size entry. The others give once, few or many, or a class for an expanded clone.

NA,TRBJ2-7,NA,TRBV7-8,CASSLSTDSYEQYF,TGTGCCAGCAGCCTATCGACAGATTCCTACGAGCAGTACTTC
NA,TRBJ2-5,NA,TRBV4-1,CASSQARAPRETQYF,TGCGCCAGCAGCCAAGCCCGCGCTCCCCGAGAGACCCAGTACTTC
NA,TRBJ2-5,NA,TRBV10-2,CATNPRGWETQYF,TGCGCCACCAACCCCAGGGGTTGGGAGACCCAGTACTTC
TRBD1,TRBJ1-2,few,TRBV5-4,CASRPWTGGNYGYTF,TGTGCCAGCAGACCCTGGACAGGGGGTAACTATGGCTACACCTTC
TRBD1,TRBJ2-7,NA,TRBV6-2/TRBV6-3,CASSYSGQGWYEQYF,TGTGCCAGCAGTTACTCGGGACAGGGATGGTACGAGCAGTACTTC
NA,TRBJ2-7,NA,TRBV3-1/TRBV3-2,CASWRLVVVFHEQYF,TGTGCCAGCTGGCGACTAGTCGTCGTATTCCACGAGCAGTACTTC
NA,TRBJ1-5,few,TRBV3-1/TRBV3-2,CASSQDRGQPQHF,TGTGCCAGCAGCCAAGATAGGGGCCAGCCCCAGCATTTT
TRBD1,TRBJ2-7,NA,TRBV18,CASSDKTGASYEQYF,TGTGCCAGCTCGGATAAGACAGGGGCCTCCTACGAGCAGTACTTC
TRBD1,TRBJ1-5,NA,TRBV28,CASSSPGQGFDQPQHF,TGTGCCAGCAGTTCCCCGGGACAGGGGTTCGATCAGCCCCAGCATTTT
NA,TRBJ1-2,NA,TRBV3-1/TRBV3-2,CASSQDLYGYTF,TGTGCCAGCAGCCAAGATCTGTATGGCTACACCTTC
TRBD2,TRBJ2-5,NA,TRBV19,CASSSRLAGAETQYF,TGTGCCAGTAGTTCGAGACTAGCGGGAGCGGAGACCCAGTACTTC
NA,TRBJ2-1,few,TRBV5-1,CASSLGHRDSKFEQFF,TGCGCCAGCAGCTTGGGACACCGGGACTCAAAATTTGAGCAGTTCTTC